This TCR beta chain was found in a study of blood T cell repertoires in COVID-19. On the study more broadly: The origin of the acute and convalescent COVID-19 samples was the United States, Italy and Spain. Nucleic acid was either cDNA or gDNA, and it came from T cells, B-cell-depleted T cells, or PBMCs.

Trimming removed 2 bases from V and 5 bases from J, with 10 bases in between. CDR1 is SGHTA and CDR2 is FQGNSA in the germline V gene. The CDR3 spans 13 residues. This clone was seen more than once but under ten times. Per the authors' pipeline: For nucleated cells, counts were estimated from reference gene primer amplification. This table comes from immunoSEQ multiplex PCR, and its TCRdb copy is limited to in-frame clones, with some not included. The DNA was the basis for D and trimming; V, J and clone size are from that table. The table lists around 170,000 clones, roughly 80% of them singletons. The V gene is TRBV7-2, the J gene TRBJ2-7; D not resolved. The source material was peripheral blood. The clonotype was recovered from a woman in her thirties or forties with acute or convalescent COVID-19. The CDR3 reads CASSLLRSDEQYF. In nucleotides, the CDR3 is TGTGCCAGCAGCTTACTGCGAAGCGACGAGCAGTACTTC.